The 7 T cell receptor beta chains below come from one sample, sequenced in a study of cytomegalovirus exposure and HLA in healthy donors. This PCR relied on a set of 60 Vbeta primers and 13 Jbeta primers. TCRdb's table, derived via immunoSEQ multiplex PCR, lists solely in-frame clones and lacks some. This sample yields 150,000 to 200,000 clones, of which approximately 85% are seen a single time; approximately 8.5% belongs to the top ten. The specimen was PBMCs. Every receptor here comes from a man between 18 and 29 years old in good health and CMV-seropositive.

This chain joins TRBV10-3 and TRBJ2-5; the match to TRBD2 covers 7 bases. The ends lost 5 bases at V and 5 bases at J; junction bases unmatched: 8. The CDR3 runs 14 residues. Germline V gene data show CDR1 as ENHRY and CDR2 as SYGVKD. The CDR3 DNA reads as TGTGCCATCAGTCCGACGGGGGGTCGGGAGACCCAGTACTTC. It translates to CAISPTGGRETQYF.

The chain combines TRBV11-3 with TRBJ2-2; D unclear. This CDR3 comprises 14 residues. V gave up 2 bases and J gave up 0 bases, with 4 bases separating them. The V gene's germline CDR1 is SGHNT and CDR2 YENEEA. The CDR3, as DNA: TGTGCCAGCAGCTTATTAGCGAACACCGGGGAGCTGTTTTTT. Its translation is CASSLLANTGELFF. The whole variable domain, filled in from reference TRBV11-3 and TRBJ2-2, reads EAGVVQSPRYKIIEKKQPVAFWCNPISGHNTLYWYLQNLGQGPELLIRYENEEAVDDSQLPKDRFSAERLKGVDSTLKIQPAELGDSAVYLCASSLLANTGELFFGEGSRLTVL.

This chain uses TRBV5-1 with TRBJ1-2, with 8 bases matching TRBD1. CDR3 length equals 14 residues. Germline trimming cut 4 bases from V and 4 bases from J; bases unmatched to any gene: 6. The germline gives CDR1 SGHRS, CDR2 YFSETQ. CDR3 region: CASSLDQGAYGYTF. CDR3 nucleotide sequence: TGCGCCAGCAGCCTCGACCAGGGGGCCTATGGCTACACCTTC.

The rearrangement joins TRBV27 to TRBJ1-1, with D perhaps matching TRBD1 (6 bases). The CDR3 loop spans 14 amino acids. V was cut by 6 bases and J by 6 bases, with 17 bases left in between. Germline values: CDR1 MNHEY, CDR2 SMNVEV (reference sequence). CDR3 loop: CASRDREGDPEAFF. CDR3 DNA sequence: TGTGCCAGCAGAGACCGTGAGGGGGACCCTGAAGCTTTCTTT.

This clone came up once. The chain carries TRBV6-1 and TRBJ1-2; tentatively, D is TRBD1 (6 bases). Germline-derived CDR1 and CDR2 are MNHNS and SASEGT. V was clipped by 9 bases and J by 8 bases, with 16 bases between them. This CDR3 is 12 amino acids long. For the CDR3, the DNA is TGTGCCAGGGGGGGGCGGTTCGGGGGCTACACCTTC. Its protein product is CARGGRFGGYTF.

The J gene is TRBJ2-7, the V gene TRBV9; 10 nucleotides agree with TRBD1. Germline CDR1 and CDR2: SGDLS and YYNGEE. After removal of 4 bases from V and 1 base from J, the junction contained 2 bases not matched to a gene. The CDR3 spans 14 residues. CDR3 amino acids: CASSLGQGSYEQYF. CDR3 nucleotide sequence: TGTGCCAGCAGCCTGGGACAGGGGTCCTACGAGCAGTACTTC.

The chain joins TRBV15 to TRBJ2-7; 10 nucleotides match TRBD1. The germline V gene encodes CDR1 LNHNV and CDR2 YYDKDF (reference sequence). The CDR3 sequence is 20 residues long. Germline trimming cut 0 bases from V and 3 bases from J; bases unmatched to any gene: 17. The CDR3 sequence: CATSREPPGQGRNLNYEQYF. The DNA for the CDR3 is TGTGCCACCAGCAGAGAACCCCCGGGACAGGGGCGTAACCTAAACTACGAGCAGTACTTC.